The 14 T cell receptor beta chains below come from one sample, sequenced in a study of CD8 T cells in Susac syndrome (dated by TCRdb to the late 2010s). To prepare the library, the immunoSEQ multiplex PCR assay was applied. RNA was extracted using the RNeasy kit, and about 0.5 to 1 ug of the RNA was reverse transcribed with random hexamers. TCRdb itself trimmed the public reads at Q25 with fastp, ran MiXCR and retained productive beta chains. Rows merge per CDR3 protein into single entries with the most common DNA and genes. This sample has 150,000 to 180,000 distinct CDR3 sequences in its table, and over 95% of those were observed once. The leading ten clones occupy roughly 0.16% of the sample. The sequenced sample consisted of CD8+ T cells from PBMCs. Source of these receptors: a human donor with multiple sclerosis.

J is TRBJ1-6 and V is TRBV7-3; 8 nucleotides match TRBD1. CDR1 SGHTA and CDR2 FQGTGA come from the germline V gene. The CDR3 spans 15 residues. V lost 3 bases, J lost 10 bases, and 8 bases stayed unmatched. CDR3 in amino acids: CASSFTGTGGSPLHF. The CDR3 DNA reads TGTGCCAGCAGCTTTACCGGGACAGGAGGGTCACCCCTCCACTTT.

The chain carries TRBV7-6 and TRBJ2-2; 7 nucleotides agree with TRBD1. V dropped 1 base and J dropped 8; count of bases not matched to a gene: 16. The CDR3 consists of 18 residues. Germline assignment: CDR1 SGHVS and CDR2 FNYEAQ. CDR3 sequence reads: CASSLGRPETGLMGELFF. Here the CDR3 DNA reads TGTGCCAGCAGCTTAGGTCGACCCGAGACAGGGCTAATGGGGGAGCTGTTTTTT.

The rearrangement links TRBV18 to TRBJ1-6; unclear D gene. The germline V gene encodes CDR1 KGHSH and CDR2 LQKENI. The CDR3 spans 12 residues. Trimming cost V 6 bases and J 12 bases, with 12 bases left between them. Here the CDR3 reads CASSQPGEPLHF. The CDR3 DNA reads as TGTGCCAGCTCGCAACCCGGGGAACCCCTCCACTTT. Drawing the rest from reference TRBV18 and TRBJ1-6, the complete variable domain is NAGVMQNPRHLVRRRGQEARLRCSPMKGHSHVYWYRQLPEEGLKFMVYLQKENIIDESGMPKERFSAEFPKEGPSILRIQQVVRGDSAAYFCASSQPGEPLHFGNGTRLTVT.

This sequence joins TRBV6-5 and TRBJ2-2; weak D call: TRBD2 (5 bases). The V gene's germline CDR1 is MNHEY and CDR2 SVGAGI. The CDR3 runs 14 residues. V was clipped by 6 bases and J by 0 bases, with 8 bases between them. CDR3 amino acids: CASSAGTNTGELFF. In DNA, the CDR3 is TGTGCCAGCAGCGCCGGGACGAACACCGGGGAGCTGTTTTTT.

The rearrangement uses TRBV15 and TRBJ1-1; D unresolved. Trimming left V 7 bases short and J 0 bases short, with 21 bases between. CDR1 LNHNV and CDR2 YYDKDF come from the germline V gene (reference sequence). The CDR3 is 17 amino acids. The CDR3, as DNA: TGTGCCACCACTAAAGAGGAGGGCCGCAGAATGAACACTGAAGCTTTCTTT. Translating it yields CATTKEEGRRMNTEAFF.

J is TRBJ1-2 and V is TRBV9, with D unclear. Trimming removed 0 bases from V and 6 bases from J, with 9 bases in between. The CDR3 covers 13 residues. Per the germline V gene, CDR1 is SGDLS and CDR2 is YYNGEE. CDR3 region: CASSVDGRDGYTF. CDR3 DNA sequence: TGTGCCAGCAGCGTAGACGGGAGGGATGGCTACACCTTC.

The V call is TRBV5-1, the J call TRBJ2-5; a possible D gene is TRBD1 (6 bases). The CDR3 is made up of 14 amino acids. Germline values: CDR1 SGHRS, CDR2 YFSETQ. V shed 0 bases and J shed 5 bases, with 11 bases lying between them. In DNA form, the CDR3 reads TGCGCCAGCAGCTTGGAACAGGGTGAGGAGACCCAGTACTTC. This codes for CASSLEQGEETQYF.

The genes are TRBV2 and TRBJ2-7; D is uncertain. This CDR3 comprises 12 residues. CDR1 SNHLY and CDR2 FYNNEI come from the germline V gene. The V gene lost 6 bases and the J gene lost 7 bases, with 13 bases spanning the gap. This CDR3 is CASRAPSREQYF. The CDR3 nucleotides read TGTGCCAGCAGGGCCCCTTCCCGTGAGCAGTACTTC.

V and J are TRBV30 and TRBJ2-2; D unclear. Trimming left V 2 bases short and J 11 bases short, with 6 bases between. Germline CDR1 is GTSNPN and CDR2 is SVGIG (reference sequence). CDR3 length: 10 amino acids. Here the CDR3 DNA reads TGTGCCTGGAGTTCGGTCGAGCTGTTTTTT. Protein sequence: CAWSSVELFF.

J is TRBJ1-1 and V is TRBV5-1; D uncertain. Germline CDR1 is SGHRS and CDR2 is YFSETQ. This CDR3 has 13 residues. V was clipped by 9 bases and J by 0 bases, with 12 bases between them. The CDR3 sequence: CATSDGMNTEAFF. CDR3 coding DNA: TGCGCCACTTCGGACGGAATGAACACTGAAGCTTTCTTT.

The CDR3 bases are TGTGCCAGCAGTTTAGTGGGGCGCAGAGACATTCAGTACTTC. Translating it yields CASSLVGRRDIQYF. The chain has TRBV27 and TRBJ2-4; the D gene is possibly TRBD1 (5 bases). The V gene's germline CDR1 is MNHEY and CDR2 SMNVEV (reference sequence). This CDR3 is 14 amino acids long. Trimming took off 2 bases at V and 8 bases at J, with 13 bases between the two ends.

The V call is TRBV20-1, the J call TRBJ2-7; the D gene is possibly TRBD2 (6 bases). The CDR3 contains 16 residues. Trimming cost V 1 base and J 2 bases, with 18 bases left between them. Germline V gene sequence: CDR1 DFQATT, CDR2 SNEGSKA (reference sequence). CDR3 coding DNA: TGCAGTGCTAGAGCGACCGGGGGTCTCTCCCCCTACGAGCAGTACTTC. It specifies CSARATGGLSPYEQYF.

The J gene is TRBJ2-2, the V gene TRBV2, with D perhaps TRBD1 (6 bases). This CDR3 comprises 15 residues. CDR1 and CDR2 (germline): SNHLY, FYNNEI. V lost 6 bases and J 4 bases, leaving 15 bases between the germline ends. CDR3 amino acids: CASRGGQLVTGELFF. In DNA form, the CDR3 reads TGTGCCAGCAGGGGTGGACAGTTGGTCACCGGGGAGCTGTTTTTT.

This clonotype was detected only once. The chain employs TRBV11-1 and TRBJ2-7, with a tentative D call TRBD1 (6 bases). Germline values: CDR1 SGHAT, CDR2 FQDESV (reference sequence). The germline V and J ends were trimmed by 4 bases and 2 bases, with 12 bases remaining between them. This CDR3 region has 14 residues. The CDR3 here is CASSSAGETYEQYF. In DNA form, the CDR3 reads TGTGCCAGCAGCTCGGCAGGGGAGACCTACGAGCAGTACTTC.